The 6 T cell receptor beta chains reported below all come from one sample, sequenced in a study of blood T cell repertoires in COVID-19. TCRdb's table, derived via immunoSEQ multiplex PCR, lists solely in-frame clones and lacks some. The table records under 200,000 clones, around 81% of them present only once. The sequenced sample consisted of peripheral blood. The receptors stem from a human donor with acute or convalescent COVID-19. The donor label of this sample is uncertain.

Here the CDR3 DNA reads TGTGCCATCAGATATACCCGCGGGAACACTGAAGCTTTCTTT. This translates into CAIRYTRGNTEAFF. The V gene is TRBV10-3, the J gene TRBJ1-1; D not certain. The V end lost 6 bases, the J end lost 1 base, and 12 bases lay between the germline ends. Germline V gives CDR1 ENHRY, CDR2 SYGVKD. This CDR3 comprises 14 residues.

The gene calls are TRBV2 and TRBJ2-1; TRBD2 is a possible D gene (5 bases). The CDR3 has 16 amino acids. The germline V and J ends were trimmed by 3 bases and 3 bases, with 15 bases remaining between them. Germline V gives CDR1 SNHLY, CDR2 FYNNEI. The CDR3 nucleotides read TGTGCCAGCAGTGATAGGGCGGGCCGAATCTACAATGAGCAGTTCTTC. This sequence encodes CASSDRAGRIYNEQFF. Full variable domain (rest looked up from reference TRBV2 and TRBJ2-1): EPEVTQTPSHQVTQMGQEVILRCVPISNHLYFYWYRQILGQKVEFLVSFYNNEISEKSEIFDDQFSVERPDGSNFTLKIRSTKLEDSAMYFCASSDRAGRIYNEQFFGPGTRLTVL.

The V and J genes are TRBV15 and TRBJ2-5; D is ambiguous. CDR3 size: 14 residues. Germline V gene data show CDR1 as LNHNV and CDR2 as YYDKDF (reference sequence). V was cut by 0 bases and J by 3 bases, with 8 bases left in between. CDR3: CATSRDRQEETQYF. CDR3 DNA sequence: TGTGCCACCAGCAGAGATCGACAAGAAGAGACCCAGTACTTC.

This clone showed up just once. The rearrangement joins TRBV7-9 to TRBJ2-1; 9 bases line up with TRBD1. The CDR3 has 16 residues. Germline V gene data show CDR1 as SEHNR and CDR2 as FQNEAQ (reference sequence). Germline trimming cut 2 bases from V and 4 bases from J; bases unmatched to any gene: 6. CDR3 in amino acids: CASSLRTGGAYNEQFF. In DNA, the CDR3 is TGTGCCAGCAGCTTACGTACAGGGGGCGCATACAATGAGCAGTTCTTC.

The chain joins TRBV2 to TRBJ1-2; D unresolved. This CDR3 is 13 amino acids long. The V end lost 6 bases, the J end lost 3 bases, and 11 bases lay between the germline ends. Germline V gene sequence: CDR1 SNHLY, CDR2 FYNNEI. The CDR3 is CASSTSGYYGYTF. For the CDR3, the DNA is TGTGCCAGCAGCACCTCAGGCTACTATGGCTACACCTTC.

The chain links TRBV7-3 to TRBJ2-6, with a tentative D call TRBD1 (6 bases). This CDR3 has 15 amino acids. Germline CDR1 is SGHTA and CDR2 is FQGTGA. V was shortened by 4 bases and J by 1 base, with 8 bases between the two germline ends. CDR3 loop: CASSSDSSGANVLTF. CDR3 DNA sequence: TGTGCCAGCAGCTCGGACAGTTCTGGGGCCAACGTCCTGACTTTC.